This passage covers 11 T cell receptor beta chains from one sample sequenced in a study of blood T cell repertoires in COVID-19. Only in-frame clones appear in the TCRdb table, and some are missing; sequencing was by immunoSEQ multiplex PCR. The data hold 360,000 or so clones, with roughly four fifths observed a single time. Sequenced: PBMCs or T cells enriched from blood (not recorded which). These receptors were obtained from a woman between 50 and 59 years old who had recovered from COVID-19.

The CDR3 bases are TGTGCCACCCGCCTGAGGGACACTGAAGCTTTCTTT. This encodes CATRLRDTEAFF. The gene calls are TRBV12-3 or TRBV12-4 and TRBJ1-1; no clear D. Trimming took off 10 bases at V and 3 bases at J, with 12 bases between the two ends. This CDR3 is 12 amino acids long.

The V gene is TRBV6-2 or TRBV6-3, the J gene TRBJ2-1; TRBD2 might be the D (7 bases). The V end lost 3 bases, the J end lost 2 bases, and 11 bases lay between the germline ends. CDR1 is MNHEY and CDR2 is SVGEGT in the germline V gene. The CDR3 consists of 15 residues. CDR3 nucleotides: TGTGCCAGCAGTTATGAGGGGGGGGCCTACAATGAGCAGTTCTTC. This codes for CASSYEGGAYNEQFF.

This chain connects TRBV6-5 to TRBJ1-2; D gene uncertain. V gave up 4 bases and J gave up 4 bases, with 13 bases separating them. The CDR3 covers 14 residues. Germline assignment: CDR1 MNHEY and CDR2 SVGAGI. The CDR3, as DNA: TGTGCCAGCAGTTTAAGACCTGAGGCCTATGGCTACACCTTC. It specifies CASSLRPEAYGYTF.

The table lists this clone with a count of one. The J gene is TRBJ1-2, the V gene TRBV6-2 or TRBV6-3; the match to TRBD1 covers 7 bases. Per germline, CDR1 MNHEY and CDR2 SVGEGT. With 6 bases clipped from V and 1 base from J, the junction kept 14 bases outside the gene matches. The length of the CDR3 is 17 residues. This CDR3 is CASSTKPGTDNNYGYTF. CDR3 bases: TGTGCCAGCAGCACGAAACCCGGGACAGACAATAACTATGGCTACACCTTC.

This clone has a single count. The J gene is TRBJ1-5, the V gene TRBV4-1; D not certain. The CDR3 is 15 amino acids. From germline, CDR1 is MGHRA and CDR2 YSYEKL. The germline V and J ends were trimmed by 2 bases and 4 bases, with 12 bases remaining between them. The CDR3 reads CASSQIRGGNQPQHF. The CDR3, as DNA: TGCGCCAGCAGCCAAATTCGTGGCGGGAATCAGCCCCAGCATTTT.

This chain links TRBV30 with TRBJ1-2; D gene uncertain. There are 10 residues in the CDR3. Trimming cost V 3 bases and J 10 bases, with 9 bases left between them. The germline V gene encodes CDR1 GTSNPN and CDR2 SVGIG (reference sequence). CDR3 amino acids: CAWSDNYYTF. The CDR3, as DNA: TGTGCCTGGAGCGATAACTACTACACCTTC.

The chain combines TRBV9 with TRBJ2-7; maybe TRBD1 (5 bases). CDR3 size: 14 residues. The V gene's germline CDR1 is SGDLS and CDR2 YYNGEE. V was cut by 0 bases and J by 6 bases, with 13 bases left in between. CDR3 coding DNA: TGTGCCAGCAGCGTAGAAACAGCAGGGCGCGAGCAGTACTTC. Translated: CASSVETAGREQYF.

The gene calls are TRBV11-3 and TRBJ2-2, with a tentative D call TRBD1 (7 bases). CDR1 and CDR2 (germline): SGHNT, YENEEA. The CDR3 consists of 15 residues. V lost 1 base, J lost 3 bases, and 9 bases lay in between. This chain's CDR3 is CASSLAGGHTGELFF. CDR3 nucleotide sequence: TGTGCCAGCAGCTTAGCAGGGGGGCACACCGGGGAGCTGTTTTTT.

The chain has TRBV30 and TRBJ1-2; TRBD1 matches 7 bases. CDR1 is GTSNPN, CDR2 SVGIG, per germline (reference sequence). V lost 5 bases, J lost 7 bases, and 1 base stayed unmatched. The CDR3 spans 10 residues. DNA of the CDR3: TGTGCCTGGTGGGACAGTGGCTACACCTTC. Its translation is CAWWDSGYTF.

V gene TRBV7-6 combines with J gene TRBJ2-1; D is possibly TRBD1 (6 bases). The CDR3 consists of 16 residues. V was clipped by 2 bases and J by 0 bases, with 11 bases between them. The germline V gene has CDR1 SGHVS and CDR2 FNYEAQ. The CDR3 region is CASSLQGWSSYNEQFF. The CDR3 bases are TGTGCCAGCAGCTTACAGGGGTGGAGCTCCTACAATGAGCAGTTCTTC.

CDR3 bases: TGCAGCGTACTCGGACAGAAAGCTTACGAGCAGTACTTC. Translating it yields CSVLGQKAYEQYF. The chain employs TRBV29-1 and TRBJ2-7; tentatively, D is TRBD1 (6 bases). The length of the CDR3 is 13 residues. Per the germline V gene, CDR1 is SQVTM and CDR2 is ANQGSEA. Trimming shortened V by 6 bases and J by 4 bases, and 16 bases separated the two germline ends.